This TCR beta chain derives from a study of chemoradiotherapy in HPV16-positive cancers. Across the study: Candidate HPV-specific clones and shared TCR motifs came from a couple of HPV16-positive patients.

With respect to this clone: The antigen is not known.

Study observations and caveats: During treatment, candidate HPV-specific clones and E7-related motifs expanded in tumor. Better recurrence-free survival went with HPV-responsive T-cell expansion in HPV16-positive patients. Only a couple of HPV16-positive patients supplied the functional HPV-specificity definition.

CDR3 size: 16 residues. V lost 5 bases to trimming and J lost 5 bases, with 19 bases between them. In germline, CDR1 is SGHVS, CDR2 FQNEAQ. Profiled with immunoSEQ multiplex PCR; TCRdb holds only in-frame clones, not every one. This table holds some 3,000 clones, around 86% found once. Material: tumor tissue, obtained from a patient who underwent chemoradiotherapy. The chain recombines TRBV7-8 with TRBJ1-5; TRBD1 is a possible D gene (6 bases). The clonotype originates from a human donor with HPV-associated anogenital cancer. The CDR3 reads CASSLSNTGPDQPQHF. CDR3 bases: TGTGCCAGCAGCCTTAGTAATACAGGGCCGGATCAGCCCCAGCATTTT.